This T cell receptor (beta chain) was sequenced in a study of shared clonotypes between healthy human individuals. Only CD45RO-negative cells positively selected for CCR7 counted as naive CD8 cells, so terminally differentiated effector memory CD45RA+ cells were excluded. Assay used: immunoSEQ multiplex PCR; TCRdb lists only in-frame clones, some missing. The profile covers roughly 1,800,000 clones, with about 94% appearing a single time and 1.2% taken by the ten largest. The germline CDR1 and CDR2 sequences are MDHEN and SYDVKM. This CDR3 spans 14 amino acids. V lost 6 bases, J lost 5 bases, and 16 bases lay in between.

The chain links TRBV28 to TRBJ2-5; tentative D call: TRBD2 (6 bases). Specimen: naive CD8+ T cells sorted from blood. This TCR was recovered from a young man in good health. CDR3 sequence: CASSRGLLTETQYF. The CDR3, as DNA: TGTGCCAGCAGCCGTGGACTATTGACGGAGACCCAGTACTTC.